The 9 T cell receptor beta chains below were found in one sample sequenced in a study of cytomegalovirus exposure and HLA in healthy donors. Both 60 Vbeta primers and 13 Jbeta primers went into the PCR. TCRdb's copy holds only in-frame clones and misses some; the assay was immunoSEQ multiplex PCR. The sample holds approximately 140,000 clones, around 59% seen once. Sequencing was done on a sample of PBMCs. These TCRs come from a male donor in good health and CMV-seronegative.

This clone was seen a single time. The CDR3 loop is CASSDTGARGYTF. Here the CDR3 DNA reads TGTGCCAGCAGCGATACAGGGGCTAGGGGCTACACCTTC. The chain joins TRBV9 to TRBJ1-2, with 7 bases matching TRBD1. The CDR3 sequence is 13 residues long. Per the germline V gene, CDR1 is SGDLS and CDR2 is YYNGEE. The V segment lost 3 bases and the J segment 8 bases; nucleotides outside the gene matches: 7. The entire variable domain, with the rest obtained from reference TRBV9 and TRBJ1-2, is as follows: DSGVTQTPKHLITATGQRVTLRCSPRSGDLSVYWYQQSLDQGLQFLIQYYNGEERAKGNILERFSAQQFPDLHSELNLSSLELGDSALYFCASSDTGARGYTFGSGTRLTVV.

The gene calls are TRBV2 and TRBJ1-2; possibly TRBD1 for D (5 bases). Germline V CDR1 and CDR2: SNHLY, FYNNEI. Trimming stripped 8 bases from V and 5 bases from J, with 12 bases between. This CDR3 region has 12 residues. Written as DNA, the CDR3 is TGTGCCAGCGCTGACAGAGAATATGGCTACACCTTC. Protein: CASADREYGYTF.

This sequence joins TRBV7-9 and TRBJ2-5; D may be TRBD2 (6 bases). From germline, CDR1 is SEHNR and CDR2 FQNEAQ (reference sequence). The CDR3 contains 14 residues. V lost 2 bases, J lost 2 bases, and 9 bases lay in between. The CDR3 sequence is CASSLSGLQETQYF. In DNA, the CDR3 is TGTGCCAGCAGCTTATCGGGACTGCAAGAGACCCAGTACTTC.

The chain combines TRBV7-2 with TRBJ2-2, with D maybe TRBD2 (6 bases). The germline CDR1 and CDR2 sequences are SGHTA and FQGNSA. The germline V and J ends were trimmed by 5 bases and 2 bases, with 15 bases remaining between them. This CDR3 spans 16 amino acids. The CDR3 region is CASSPMPGVNTGELFF. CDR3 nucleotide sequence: TGTGCCAGCAGCCCAATGCCGGGGGTAAACACCGGGGAGCTGTTTTTT. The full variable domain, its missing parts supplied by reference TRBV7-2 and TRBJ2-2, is GAGVSQSPSNKVTEKGKDVELRCDPISGHTALYWYRQSLGQGLEFLIYFQGNSAPDKSGLPSDRFSAERTGGSVSTLTIQRTQQEDSAVYLCASSPMPGVNTGELFFGEGSRLTVL.

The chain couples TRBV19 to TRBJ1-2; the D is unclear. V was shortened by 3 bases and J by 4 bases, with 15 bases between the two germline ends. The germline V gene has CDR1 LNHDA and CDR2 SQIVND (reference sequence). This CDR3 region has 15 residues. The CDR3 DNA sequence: TGTGCCAGTAGTATTTCCGTTGATGGCGGCTATGGCTACACCTTC. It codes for CASSISVDGGYGYTF.

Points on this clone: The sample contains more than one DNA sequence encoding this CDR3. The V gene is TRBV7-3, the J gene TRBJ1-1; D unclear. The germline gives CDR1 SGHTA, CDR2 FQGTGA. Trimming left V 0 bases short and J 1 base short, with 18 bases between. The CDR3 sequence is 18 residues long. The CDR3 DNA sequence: TGTGCCAGCAGCTTAACCCCAACTGTCAACACGGGGAACACTGAAGCTTTCTTT. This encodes CASSLTPTVNTGNTEAFF.

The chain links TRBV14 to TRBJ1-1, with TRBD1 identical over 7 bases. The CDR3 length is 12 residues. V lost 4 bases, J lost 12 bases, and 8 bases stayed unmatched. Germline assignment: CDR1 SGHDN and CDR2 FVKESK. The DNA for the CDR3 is TGTGCCAGCAGCCCGACAGGGTACGGAACTTTCTTT. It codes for CASSPTGYGTFF. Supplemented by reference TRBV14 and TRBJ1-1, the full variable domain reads EAGVTQFPSHSVIEKGQTVTLRCDPISGHDNLYWYRRVMGKEIKFLLHFVKESKQDESGMPNNRFLAERTGGTYSTLKVQPAELEDSGVYFCASSPTGYGTFFGQGTRLTVV.

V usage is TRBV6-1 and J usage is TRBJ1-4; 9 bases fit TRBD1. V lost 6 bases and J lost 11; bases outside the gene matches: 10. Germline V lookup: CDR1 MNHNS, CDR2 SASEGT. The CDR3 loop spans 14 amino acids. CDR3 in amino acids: CASSTLQGADKLFF. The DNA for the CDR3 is TGTGCCAGCAGCACCCTACAGGGGGCGGATAAACTGTTTTTT.

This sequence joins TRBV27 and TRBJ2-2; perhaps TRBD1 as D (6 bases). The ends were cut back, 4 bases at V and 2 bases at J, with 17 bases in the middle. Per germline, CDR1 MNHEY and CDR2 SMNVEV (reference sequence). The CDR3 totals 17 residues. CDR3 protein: CASSSSPGTINTGELFF. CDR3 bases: TGTGCCAGCAGTTCCTCTCCCGGGACAATAAACACCGGGGAGCTGTTTTTT.